The rows below give T cell receptor beta chains drawn from one sample of a study of radiotherapy plus CTLA-4 blockade in lung cancer. Generated by immunoSEQ multiplex PCR, the TCRdb table keeps only in-frame clones and is missing some. The profile shows tens of thousands of clones, approximately 81% of them singletons. This specimen was peripheral blood, taken from a patient treated with radiotherapy plus ipilimumab. These receptors all stem from a human donor with non-small cell lung cancer that progressed on radiotherapy plus ipilimumab. CDR3s include the opening cysteine and the closing phenylalanine or tryptophan. A D gene is named only where the DNA matches it firmly. Clone size appears in some rows only: once, few, many, or a class for an expanded clone.

d_gene	abundance	v_gene	len	j_gene	CDR3nt	CDR3aa
NA	NA	TRBV4-1	15	TRBJ1-6	TGCGCCAGCAGCCAAGACGAGGGATATAATTCACCCCTCCACTTT	CASSQDEGYNSPLHF
NA	NA	TRBV7-9	16	TRBJ1-3	TGTGCCAGCAGCTTAGGTGCGGGGAGCTCTGGAAACACCATATATTTT	CASSLGAGSSGNTIYF
TRBD1	few	TRBV27	14	TRBJ1-5	TGTGCCAGTTACCGGGACAGGGTGGATCAGCCCCAGCATTTT	CASYRDRVDQPQHF
NA	NA	TRBV6-1	15	TRBJ2-2	TGTGCCAGCAGTGAAGGGGCTTCGAACACCGGGGAGCTGTTTTTT	CASSEGASNTGELFF
NA	few	TRBV5-4	13	TRBJ2-7	TGTGCCAGCAGCTTGGGACGCTCCTACGAGCAGTACTTC	CASSLGRSYEQYF
NA	NA	TRBV11-2	15	TRBJ2-1	TGTGCCAGCAGATTAAGCGGGCGATCCTACAATGAGCAGTTCTTC	CASRLSGRSYNEQFF
NA	once	TRBV2	12	TRBJ1-5	TGTGCCTGTCAAAATAGCAATCAGCCCCAGCATTTT	CACQNSNQPQHF
NA	NA	TRBV28	15	TRBJ2-2	TGTGCCAGCAGTCCCCCGACGGCGAACACCGGGGAGCTGTTTTTT	CASSPPTANTGELFF
TRBD1	NA	TRBV6-5	15	TRBJ2-7	TGTGCCAGCAGTTACCCCAACAGGGGGGCCTACGAGCAGTACTTC	CASSYPNRGAYEQYF
NA	once	TRBV2	14	TRBJ1-4	TGTGCCAGCAGTGTTAGTTCCTCAAATGAAAAACTGTTTTTT	CASSVSSSNEKLFF
TRBD1	NA	TRBV6-1	13	TRBJ1-5	TGTGCCAGCAACCAGGGGGCCGGTCAGCCCCAGCATTTT	CASNQGAGQPQHF
TRBD2	NA	TRBV9	15	TRBJ2-2	TGTGCCAGCAGCGTAACGGGAGGTTGGACCGGGGAGCTGTTTTTT	CASSVTGGWTGELFF
NA	NA	TRBV6-5	13	TRBJ1-2	TGTGCCAGCAGGTCAGGGTCCCACTATGGCTACACCTTC	CASRSGSHYGYTF
TRBD1	once	TRBV7-9	14	TRBJ2-7	TGTGCCAGCAGCTCTACTGACAGGGCCCACGAGCAGTACTTC	CASSSTDRAHEQYF